The 32 T cell receptor beta chains below come from one sample, sequenced in a study of OX40 agonist ivuxolimab in advanced cancers. Here immunoSEQ multiplex PCR was the method, and the copy in TCRdb shows in-frame clones only, minus some. The sample lists about 67,000 clones; about 88% were seen once. Material: CD4+ or CD8+ T cells sorted from blood, obtained in a trial of the OX40 agonist ivuxolimab. All receptors derive from an adult with an advanced solid tumor such as melanoma, head and neck, liver or kidney cancer.

The J gene is TRBJ2-5, the V gene TRBV7-9; 13 bases are shared with TRBD2. Unmatched junction bases numbered 8, after V lost 5 bases and J lost 5 bases. The CDR3 covers 16 residues. Germline loops: CDR1 SEHNR, CDR2 FQNEAQ (reference sequence). CDR3 sequence reads: CASSPGLAGVGETQYF. The CDR3 nucleotides are TGTGCCAGCAGCCCTGGACTAGCGGGAGTTGGGGAGACCCAGTACTTC. The variable domain in full, with the rest retrieved from reference TRBV7-9 and TRBJ2-5, is DTGVSQNPRHKITKRGQNVTFRCDPISEHNRLYWYRQTLGQGPEFLTYFQNEAQLEKSRLLSDRFSAERPKGSFSTLEIQRTEQGDSAMYLCASSPGLAGVGETQYFGPGTRLLVL.

This chain uses TRBV2 with TRBJ2-1, with TRBD2 matching over 8 bases. CDR1 is SNHLY and CDR2 is FYNNEI in the germline V gene. The CDR3 spans 12 residues. CDR3 DNA sequence: TGTGCTTCGGGGGGGGCAAACAATGAGCAGTTCTTC. It yields the protein CASGGANNEQFF.

V is TRBV6-4 and J is TRBJ1-1; D is perhaps TRBD1 (5 bases). V was pared by 3 bases and J by 5 bases, with 13 bases between. Germline CDR1 reads MRHNA; CDR2 reads SNTAGT. There are 14 residues in the CDR3. The CDR3 sequence: CASSELPGRTEAFF. The CDR3 DNA is TGTGCCAGCAGTGAACTACCGGGACGGACTGAAGCTTTCTTT.

This sequence joins TRBV7-2 and TRBJ2-5; no reliable D call. The CDR3 has 13 residues. The germline CDR1 and CDR2 sequences are SGHTA and FQGNSA. Trimming cost V 3 bases and J 2 bases, with 7 bases left between them. The CDR3 DNA reads TGTGCCAGCAGCTTCACACCGCAAGAGACCCAGTACTTC. Translated: CASSFTPQETQYF.

This clone has just a few counts. V is TRBV10-1 and J is TRBJ1-4; D unresolved. V was shortened by 2 bases and J by 7 bases, with 11 bases between the two germline ends. This CDR3 comprises 14 residues. CDR1 and CDR2 from the germline V gene are WNHNN and SYGVQD (reference sequence). CDR3 residues: CASSEEVNPEKLFF. CDR3 sequence (DNA): TGCGCCAGCAGTGAGGAAGTCAACCCTGAAAAACTGTTTTTT.

The rearrangement joins TRBV7-9 to TRBJ2-7; D is undetermined. V was clipped by 7 bases and J by 7 bases, with 14 bases between them. The CDR3 runs 12 residues. CDR1 is SEHNR, CDR2 FQNEAQ, per germline (reference sequence). CDR3: CASTIDTKEQYF. CDR3 DNA: TGTGCCAGCACCATTGACACTAAGGAGCAGTACTTC.

V gene TRBV5-1 combines with J gene TRBJ2-5, with 12 bases aligning to TRBD2. The length of the CDR3 is 17 residues. Germline V gene sequence: CDR1 SGHRS, CDR2 YFSETQ. Trimming removed 1 base from V and 5 bases from J; junction bases left unmatched: 9. The CDR3 here is CASSLQAGTSGLETQYF. The CDR3 coding sequence is TGCGCCAGCAGCTTGCAGGCTGGGACTAGCGGGTTGGAGACCCAGTACTTC.

The V call is TRBV6-6, the J call TRBJ2-3; 8 nucleotides line up with TRBD2. The trim removed 3 bases at V and 2 bases at J, leaving 7 bases unmatched. The length of the CDR3 is 16 residues. Germline V gene lookup returns CDR1 MNHNY and CDR2 SVGAGI (reference sequence). The CDR3 loop reads CASSYLGLALTDTQYF. CDR3 DNA sequence: TGTGCCAGCAGTTATCTTGGACTAGCCCTCACAGATACGCAGTATTTT.

The V call is TRBV6-4, the J call TRBJ2-3; 8 bases line up with TRBD2. Germline CDR1 MRHNA, CDR2 SNTAGT. CDR3 length: 14 residues. The V segment lost 6 bases and the J segment 4 bases; nucleotides outside the gene matches: 6. CDR3: CASSLSGSPDTQYF. CDR3 bases: TGTGCCAGCAGCTTAAGCGGGAGCCCAGATACGCAGTATTTT.

DNA for the CDR3: TGTGCCAGCAGTAAGGCGGATTATTTATACAATGAGCAGTTCTTC. This gives the protein CASSKADYLYNEQFF. The genes are TRBV27 and TRBJ2-1; D call uncertain. V was shortened by 5 bases and J by 4 bases, with 15 bases between the two germline ends. The CDR3 length is 15 residues. The V gene's germline CDR1 is MNHEY and CDR2 SMNVEV (reference sequence).

V is TRBV2 and J is TRBJ2-3; the D gene is possibly TRBD1 (5 bases). Germline loops: CDR1 SNHLY, CDR2 FYNNEI. The CDR3 totals 14 residues. The V gene lost 4 bases and the J gene lost 5 bases, with 13 bases spanning the gap. In nucleotides, the CDR3 is TGTGCCAGCAGTGCGGGCAGGGCCCAAGATACGCAGTATTTT. This sequence encodes CASSAGRAQDTQYF.

The CDR3 DNA sequence: TGTGCCAGCAGCCGCCCCGGGACAGGCAGACGACAGCCCCAGCATTTT. This sequence encodes CASSRPGTGRRQPQHF. The rearrangement joins TRBV28 to TRBJ1-5, with 8 bases matching TRBD1. With V trimmed by 6 bases and J by 7 bases, 14 bases remained unmatched. In germline, CDR1 is MDHEN, CDR2 SYDVKM. CDR3 size: 16 residues. Full variable domain (outside the CDR3, taken from reference TRBV28 and TRBJ1-5): DVKVTQSSRYLVKRTGEKVFLECVQDMDHENMFWYRQDPGLGLRLIYFSYDVKMKEKGDIPEGYSVSREKKERFSLILESASTNQTSMYLCASSRPGTGRRQPQHFGDGTRLSIL.

V is TRBV10-2 and J is TRBJ2-5; tentatively, D is TRBD2 (7 bases). CDR1 is WSHSY and CDR2 is SAAADI in the germline V gene. There are 15 residues in the CDR3. The V end lost 3 bases, the J end lost 1 base, and 12 bases lay between the germline ends. The CDR3 loop is CASSDGGGLQETQYF. The DNA for the CDR3 is TGCGCCAGCAGTGACGGCGGGGGCCTCCAAGAGACCCAGTACTTC.

J is TRBJ1-5 and V is TRBV19; TRBD1 aligns across 8 bases. The ends lost 6 bases at V and 2 bases at J; junction bases unmatched: 9. Germline CDR1 reads LNHDA; CDR2 reads SQIVND (reference sequence). This CDR3 contains 16 residues. The CDR3 coding sequence is TGTGCCAGTAGCCAGGGGGCGCGAATGGGCAATCAGCCCCAGCATTTT. It specifies CASSQGARMGNQPQHF.

This clone appeared a single time. V and J are TRBV5-1 and TRBJ2-7; TRBD1 might be the D (6 bases). Germline CDR1 is SGHRS and CDR2 is YFSETQ. The CDR3 totals 13 residues. Trimming left V 4 bases short and J 0 bases short, with 8 bases between. DNA for the CDR3: TGCGCCAGCAGCCCGGGACACTCCTACGAGCAGTACTTC. It codes for CASSPGHSYEQYF.

This chain uses TRBV19 with TRBJ1-2; no reliable D call. Germline-derived CDR1 and CDR2 are LNHDA and SQIVND (reference sequence). The CDR3 sequence is 13 residues long. Trimming removed 3 bases at V and 8 bases at J, with 13 bases between. The CDR3 DNA is TGTGCCAGTAGTATCCGCGCGAGTAGGGGCTACACCTTC. As protein: CASSIRASRGYTF.

The chain is built from TRBV18 and TRBJ2-5, with 7 bases lining up with TRBD1. The DNA end lines up better with TRBJ2-7; the J call may be wrong. Looked up from germline, CDR1 is KGHSH and CDR2 is LQKENI. This CDR3 has 15 residues. In nucleotides, the CDR3 is TGTGCCAGCTCACCCGGGGCAGGGGGACCCTACGAGCAGTACTTC. It specifies CASSPGAGGPYEQYF.

This clone occurred a few times. The chain is built from TRBV7-2 and TRBJ2-2, with D perhaps TRBD2 (6 bases). CDR1 is SGHTA and CDR2 is FQGNSA in the germline V gene. This CDR3 contains 13 residues. Trimming left V 7 bases short and J 6 bases short, with 12 bases between. As DNA, the CDR3 is TGTGCCAGCATGGAGGGCTGGGCCGGGGAGCTGTTTTTT. It yields the protein CASMEGWAGELFF.

CDR3 sequence (DNA): TGTGCCACCAGCAGAGATAGGGTGAACACTGAAGCTTTCTTT. This encodes CATSRDRVNTEAFF. The V call is TRBV15, the J call TRBJ1-1; D ambiguous. The CDR3 totals 14 residues. Germline V CDR1 and CDR2: LNHNV, YYDKDF (reference sequence). V was pared by 0 bases and J by 0 bases, with 5 bases between.

J is TRBJ1-1 and V is TRBV7-2; D gene unclear. Trimming took 5 bases from V and 11 from J, leaving 15 bases between them. This CDR3 is built from 12 residues. CDR1 is SGHTA and CDR2 is FQGNSA in the germline V gene. The CDR3 DNA is TGTGCCAGCAGCCACCGATCCTCAATGGCTTTCTTT. Its protein product is CASSHRSSMAFF.

This chain connects TRBV5-6 to TRBJ1-1, with D tentatively TRBD1 (6 bases). Trimming removed 0 bases from V and 11 bases from J, with 17 bases in between. The CDR3 contains 14 residues. Germline-derived CDR1 and CDR2 are SGHDT and YYEEEE. CDR3 region: CASSLAPGGPPAFF. CDR3 sequence (DNA): TGTGCCAGCAGCTTGGCCCCCGGGGGGCCCCCTGCTTTCTTT.

The V call is TRBV11-2, the J call TRBJ2-7, with D possibly matching TRBD2 (5 bases). CDR1 SGHAT and CDR2 FQNNGV come from the germline V gene. This CDR3 is 13 amino acids long. Deletions cut 5 bases from V and 5 bases from J, with 13 bases between. The CDR3 nucleotides read TGTGCCAGCAGCCCCCGACCCGGGAACGAGCAGTACTTC. It yields the protein CASSPRPGNEQYF.

This clone was seen more than once but under ten times. The V gene is TRBV5-1, the J gene TRBJ2-2; 9 nucleotides match TRBD1. V shed 4 bases and J 3 bases; nucleotides not matched to a gene: 7. CDR3 length: 16 amino acids. CDR1 and CDR2 from the germline V gene are SGHRS and YFSETQ. The DNA of the CDR3 is TGCGCCAGCAGCGGGAAACAGGGGGCGTACACCGGGGAGCTGTTTTTT. The encoded protein is CASSGKQGAYTGELFF.

This sequence joins TRBV7-2 and TRBJ1-5; 8 bases match TRBD1. Germline V CDR1 and CDR2: SGHTA, FQGNSA. V gave up 5 bases and J gave up 5 bases; unmatched junction bases: 8. The CDR3 consists of 15 residues. The CDR3 here is CASSQDRARDQPQHF. CDR3 bases: TGTGCCAGCAGCCAGGACAGGGCAAGGGATCAGCCCCAGCATTTT.

The chain uses TRBV5-1 and TRBJ2-7; tentatively, D is TRBD2 (6 bases). This CDR3 region has 15 residues. Germline CDR1 SGHRS, CDR2 YFSETQ. Trimming took off 0 bases at V and 0 bases at J, with 10 bases between the two ends. The CDR3 sequence: CASSLAGGISYEQYF. CDR3 in DNA: TGCGCCAGCAGCTTGGCCGGCGGGATCTCCTACGAGCAGTACTTC.

The gene calls are TRBV6-1 and TRBJ2-1; D tentatively fits TRBD1 or TRBD2 (7 bases each). CDR1 is MNHNS, CDR2 SASEGT, per germline. V gave up 8 bases and J gave up 8 bases, with 22 bases separating them. CDR3 size: 15 residues. For the CDR3, the DNA is TGTGCCAGCGGAGGGGGCGGGAGTTTTGCCGATGAGCAGTTCTTC. It is translated as CASGGGGSFADEQFF.

The chain couples TRBV7-9 to TRBJ2-2; D ambiguous. The ends were cut back, 8 bases at V and 0 bases at J, with 13 bases in the middle. The CDR3 contains 15 residues. CDR1 and CDR2 (germline): SEHNR, FQNEAQ (reference sequence). The CDR3 reads CASARAGANTGELFF. CDR3 nucleotide sequence: TGTGCCAGCGCTAGGGCCGGAGCGAACACCGGGGAGCTGTTTTTT.

The chain carries TRBV15 and TRBJ2-7; 7 bases agree with TRBD1. Germline-derived CDR1 and CDR2 are LNHNV and YYDKDF (reference sequence). The CDR3 is 14 amino acids. The junction had 7 bases not matched to a gene; V was cut back by 3 bases and J by 5 bases. This CDR3 is CATSRAGGFDEQYF. The CDR3 nucleotides read TGTGCCACCAGCAGGGCAGGGGGTTTTGACGAGCAGTACTTC.

The J gene is TRBJ2-2, the V gene TRBV7-6; D might be TRBD2 (6 bases). V was shortened by 1 base and J by 5 bases, with 11 bases between the two germline ends. Germline CDR1 SGHVS, CDR2 FNYEAQ. This CDR3 is 15 amino acids long. The CDR3 loop is CASSLEGGWTGELFF. CDR3 nucleotide sequence: TGTGCCAGCAGCTTAGAGGGAGGATGGACCGGGGAGCTGTTTTTT. Filled out from reference TRBV7-6 and TRBJ2-2, the complete variable domain reads GAGVSQSPRYKVTKRGQDVALRCDPISGHVSLYWYRQALGQGPEFLTYFNYEAQQDKSGLPNDRFSAERPEGSISTLTIQRTEQRDSAMYRCASSLEGGWTGELFFGEGSRLTVL.

The chain has TRBV2 and TRBJ2-3; D not certain. This CDR3 has 12 residues. The germline CDR1 and CDR2 sequences are SNHLY and FYNNEI. The ends were cut back, 3 bases at V and 1 base at J, with 2 bases in the middle. CDR3 sequence reads: CASSDGTDTQYF. CDR3 DNA sequence: TGTGCCAGCAGTGATGGCACAGATACGCAGTATTTT.

The chain couples TRBV2 to TRBJ1-1; D is undetermined. V was clipped by 4 bases and J by 4 bases, with 10 bases between them. This CDR3 region has 13 residues. Germline V gene sequence: CDR1 SNHLY, CDR2 FYNNEI. The CDR3 loop reads CASSGIVITEAFF. CDR3 in DNA: TGTGCCAGCAGTGGAATCGTGATCACTGAAGCTTTCTTT.

The table lists this clone with a few counts. V gene TRBV6-5 combines with J gene TRBJ2-7; tentatively, D is TRBD1 or TRBD2 (5 bases each). From germline, CDR1 is MNHEY and CDR2 SVGAGI. Trimming took 6 bases from V and 2 from J, leaving 17 bases between them. The CDR3 consists of 15 residues. The CDR3 nucleotides are TGTGCCAGCAGGGGGTGGGGGACGGAAACCTACGAGCAGTACTTC. This codes for CASRGWGTETYEQYF.